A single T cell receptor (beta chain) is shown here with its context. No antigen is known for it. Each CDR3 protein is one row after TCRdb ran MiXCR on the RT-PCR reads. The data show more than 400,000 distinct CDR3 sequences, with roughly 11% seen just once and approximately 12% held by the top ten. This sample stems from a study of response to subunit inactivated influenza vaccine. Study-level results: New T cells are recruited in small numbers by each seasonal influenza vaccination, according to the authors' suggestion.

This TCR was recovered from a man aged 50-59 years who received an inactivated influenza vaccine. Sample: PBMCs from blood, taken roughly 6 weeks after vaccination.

The CDR3 nucleotides read TGTGCCACCCAACGGGTCGGGACCCCAGATACGCAGTATTTT. It is translated as CATQRVGTPDTQYF. The chain is built from TRBV24-1 and TRBJ2-3; D possibly matches TRBD1 or TRBD2 (5 bases each). The CDR3 covers 14 residues. CDR1 and CDR2 from the germline V gene are KGHDR and SFDVKD. V lost 9 bases, J lost 4 bases, and 16 bases lay in between.